This T cell receptor (beta chain) was recorded in a study of technical replicates of blood from a handful of donors. Some clones are missing from TCRdb's copy, which holds only in-frame ones; the method was immunoSEQ multiplex PCR. The top ten clones hold 0.2% to 0.25% of a sample with approximately 70,000 clones, roughly 95% of them seen once. Per the germline V gene, CDR1 is SQVTM and CDR2 is ANQGSEA. Between the trimmed V and J ends, which lost 3 bases and 1 base, there was a span of 16 bases. This CDR3 is 15 amino acids long. The chain uses TRBV29-1 and TRBJ2-7, with D maybe TRBD2 (5 bases). The TCR sequence derives from a human donor in good health. The sequenced material came from T cells isolated from PBMCs. CDR3 bases: TGCAGCGTTGATTCGAGGGCATGGGGATCCTACGAGCAGTACTTC. Protein product: CSVDSRAWGSYEQYF.